A single sample gave rise to the 11 T cell receptor beta chains below, sequenced in a study of regulatory T cells in long-lasting Graves disease. Construction of the TCR beta libraries employed iRepertoire HTBI primers in conjunction with Arm-PCR of CDR3 regions. MiXCR was run by TCRdb on the multiplex PCR reads, yielding one entry per CDR3 protein. The sample shows 450,000 to 600,000 distinct CDR3 sequences, around 15% of them seen only once. As to time point: newly diagnosed GD, antithyroid drugs for less than 3 months. Following extraction of RNA from PBMCs, that RNA was used to make the TCR library. These same data were also listed under a study on T cells in Graves' hyperthyroidism and ophthalmopathy.

Specimen: peripheral blood mononuclear cells (PBMCs), collected at new diagnosis, from a patient treated with antithyroid drugs. All receptors come from a middle-aged man with Graves disease.

The table lists this clonotype with a few counts. This sequence joins TRBV7-9 and TRBJ2-2, with 12 bases identical to TRBD2. The V segment lost 4 bases and the J segment 8 bases; nucleotides outside the gene matches: 11. From germline, CDR1 is SEHNR and CDR2 FQNEAQ (reference sequence). The CDR3 extends over 17 amino acids. This chain's CDR3 is CASSSTGLAGPRGELFF. In DNA form, the CDR3 reads TGTGCCAGCAGCTCCACGGGACTAGCGGGTCCTCGGGGGGAGCTGTTTTTT.

This clonotype was recorded a few times. The V and J genes are TRBV29-1 and TRBJ1-2, with no clear D. This CDR3 is 15 amino acids long. The germline CDR1 and CDR2 sequences are SQVTM and ANQGSEA. Trimming took 6 bases from V and 4 from J, leaving 21 bases between them. CDR3 protein: CSVEPLKGTFYGYTF. The CDR3 DNA sequence: TGCAGCGTCGAACCCCTAAAGGGCACCTTCTATGGCTACACCTTC.

This clonotype was found a few times. One end of the junction fails to match germline, which may point to a read error. This chain joins TRBV10-3 and TRBJ2-1; possibly TRBD1 for D (7 bases). The CDR3 has 15 residues. Germline-derived CDR1 and CDR2 are ENHRY and SYGVKD. CDR3 in amino acids: CAVSESQGRFDEQFF. CDR3 nucleotides: TGTGCCGTCAGTGAGTCACAGGGGAGGTTCGATGAGCAGTTCTTC.

This clonotype was detected many times. The chain joins TRBV2 to TRBJ2-7; D unresolved. V dropped 0 bases and J dropped 1 base, with 4 bases sitting between them. CDR3 length equals 13 residues. Germline loops: CDR1 SNHLY, CDR2 FYNNEI. This chain's CDR3 is CASSEARSYEQYF. The CDR3 DNA is TGTGCCAGCAGTGAAGCCAGGTCCTACGAGCAGTACTTC.

Points on this clonotype: The junction departs from the called germline gene at one end, perhaps through a read error. V is TRBV20-1 and J is TRBJ2-7; 14 bases map to TRBD2. Germline V lookup: CDR1 DFQATT, CDR2 SNEGSKA (reference sequence). CDR3 size: 12 residues. This CDR3 is CSARATGTSGGF. CDR3 nucleotide sequence: TGCAGTGCTAGAGCCACAGGGACTAGCGGGGGCTTC.

As to this clonotype: This clone may be a read error of a much larger clone one base away. The chain has TRBV20-1 and TRBJ1-4; D unclear. Germline V lookup: CDR1 DFQATT, CDR2 SNEGSKA (reference sequence). Trimming stripped 3 bases from V and 7 bases from J, with 9 bases between. The CDR3 contains 12 residues. CDR3 nucleotide sequence: TGCAGTGCTAGTGTTGGGATTGAAAAACTGTTTTTT. Translation: CSASVGIEKLFF.

The chain employs TRBV2 and TRBJ2-5, with 8 nucleotides matching TRBD2. There are 15 residues in the CDR3. V shed 7 bases, J shed 2 bases, and the junction held 9 bases outside the gene matches. Germline V CDR1 and CDR2: SNHLY, FYNNEI. The chain's CDR3 is CASMPGRGSQETQYF. For the CDR3, the DNA is TGTGCCAGCATGCCCGGGAGGGGTTCTCAAGAGACCCAGTACTTC. The full variable domain, its missing parts supplied by reference TRBV2 and TRBJ2-5, is EPEVTQTPSHQVTQMGQEVILRCVPISNHLYFYWYRQILGQKVEFLVSFYNNEISEKSEIFDDQFSVERPDGSNFTLKIRSTKLEDSAMYFCASMPGRGSQETQYFGPGTRLLVL.

Ten or more counts support this clonotype. The V call is TRBV7-2, the J call TRBJ2-7; 11 nucleotides agree with TRBD2. The CDR3 length is 14 residues. V lost 5 bases, J lost 6 bases, and 6 bases stayed unmatched. Germline V gene sequence: CDR1 SGHTA, CDR2 FQGNSA. CDR3: CASSPTSGVREQYF. The CDR3 DNA follows: TGTGCCAGCAGCCCGACTAGCGGGGTCCGCGAGCAGTACTTC.

This clonotype was counted many times. The chain carries TRBV20-1 and TRBJ2-5, with 12 bases aligning to TRBD2. The germline V gene encodes CDR1 DFQATT and CDR2 SNEGSKA (reference sequence). The CDR3 length is 14 residues. Losses at the gene ends were 4 bases for V and 4 bases for J; bases not matched to a gene: 4. CDR3 DNA: TGCAGTGCTATACCGGGACTAGCGGGAGAGACCCAGTACTTC. This encodes CSAIPGLAGETQYF.

This clonotype was counted ten times or more. V usage is TRBV28 and J usage is TRBJ1-5; 7 nucleotides match TRBD1. The CDR3 extends over 14 amino acids. The ends lost 5 bases at V and 7 bases at J; junction bases unmatched: 8. Germline V CDR1 and CDR2: MDHEN, SYDVKM. CDR3 in amino acids: CASSPGTAQQPQHF. In DNA, the CDR3 is TGTGCCAGCAGTCCCGGGACAGCCCAGCAGCCCCAGCATTTT. The variable domain in full, completed from reference TRBV28 and TRBJ1-5, reads DVKVTQSSRYLVKRTGEKVFLECVQDMDHENMFWYRQDPGLGLRLIYFSYDVKMKEKGDIPEGYSVSREKKERFSLILESASTNQTSMYLCASSPGTAQQPQHFGDGTRLSIL.

This clonotype showed up many times. This rearrangement joins TRBV18 to TRBJ1-1; D not certain. Germline-derived CDR1 and CDR2 are KGHSH and LQKENI. Deletions cut 2 bases from V and 6 bases from J, with 7 bases between. The CDR3 has 12 amino acids. CDR3 residues: CASSPSSAEAFF. CDR3 sequence (DNA): TGTGCCAGCTCACCATCGTCCGCTGAAGCTTTCTTT. The full variable domain, rest sourced from reference TRBV18 and TRBJ1-1, is NAGVMQNPRHLVRRRGQEARLRCSPMKGHSHVYWYRQLPEEGLKFMVYLQKENIIDESGMPKERFSAEFPKEGPSILRIQQVVRGDSAAYFCASSPSSAEAFFGQGTRLTVV.